Given below is one TCR beta chain in context. The table came from immunoSEQ multiplex PCR; TCRdb's copy has only in-frame clones and leaves some out. The data show around 50,000 clones, 85% to 95% seen once. This record belongs to a study of blood T cell repertoires in COVID-19. This receptor was obtained from a man aged 55 to 70 with COVID-19, enrolled during active disease. The specimen sequenced was peripheral blood.

The CDR3 spells CASSLGGDASPLHF. In DNA form, the CDR3 reads TGTGCCAGCAGTTTGGGGGGGGATGCGTCACCCCTCCACTTT. The chain joins TRBV28 to TRBJ1-6; possibly TRBD1 for D (5 bases). V was pared by 3 bases and J by 10 bases, with 13 bases between. The CDR3 length is 14 residues. The germline CDR1 and CDR2 sequences are MDHEN and SYDVKM.